This entry features one T cell receptor beta chain sequence. Its specificity is not known. The data were taken from a study of T cells in localized non-small cell lung cancer. Study-wide points: Since sequencing was restricted to only one region of the tumor, intratumor heterogeneity remains a possibility. Longer overall survival was seen with higher T cell density measured in blood.

TCRdb keeps only in-frame clones here, not all; method: immunoSEQ multiplex PCR. The repertoire holds 28,000 or so clones, with under 95% as singletons. V lost 1 base, J lost 6 bases, and 16 bases lay in between. The CDR3 runs to 16 residues. Per the germline V gene, CDR1 is SGHRS and CDR2 is YFSETQ. The chain uses TRBV5-1 and TRBJ2-2; D is perhaps TRBD1 (5 bases). This material consisted of peripheral blood, taken before any cancer treatment. The TCR was taken from an older female donor with stage II squamous cell lung carcinoma. DNA of the CDR3: TGCGCCAGCAGCTTGTCTCGTCAGGGATATTCCGGGGAGCTGTTTTTT. The encoded protein is CASSLSRQGYSGELFF.